The rows below give T cell receptor beta chains drawn from one sample of a study of neoadjuvant nivolumab and ipilimumab in lung cancer. Some clones are missing from TCRdb's copy, which holds only in-frame ones; the method was immunoSEQ multiplex PCR. The sample records approximately 23,000 clones, roughly 85% being singletons. Material: peripheral blood, obtained before neoadjuvant nivolumab, alone or with ipilimumab. These receptors came from an adult with non-small cell lung cancer. Both conserved end residues are part of each CDR3. A D gene is named only where the DNA matches it firmly. Clone size, where shown, is once, few, many, or a class for clones that have expanded.

TRBJ2-5	TRBV28	.	.	CASRLGPGSGQETQYF	TGTGCCAGCAGGCTAGGGCCCGGGAGTGGCCAAGAGACCCAGTACTTC
TRBJ1-2	TRBV30	.	TRBD1	CAWTRRQGEGYTF	TGTGCCTGGACCCGAAGGCAGGGGGAAGGCTACACCTTC
TRBJ2-5	TRBV7-9	.	TRBD2	CASSAPGLAEGGRYF	TGTGCCAGCAGCGCACCGGGACTAGCGGAAGGGGGCCGGTACTTC
TRBJ1-4	TRBV29-1	.	.	CSVGEGDNEKLFF	TGCAGCGTTGGGGAGGGGGATAATGAAAAACTGTTTTTT
TRBJ2-3	TRBV11-2	few	TRBD1	CASSQTLAGDRADTQYF	TGTGCCAGCAGCCAAACTCTTGCGGGGGACAGGGCAGATACGCAGTATTTT
TRBJ1-3	TRBV2	.	TRBD1	CASTGQLSGNTIYF	TGTGCCAGCACGGGACAGCTCTCTGGAAACACCATATATTTT
TRBJ1-5	TRBV2	.	TRBD1	CASQPSAGGGQPQHF	TGTGCCAGCCAGCCTTCGGCAGGGGGCGGTCAGCCCCAGCATTTT
TRBJ2-1	TRBV2	.	TRBD2	CASNRLAGGPSRDEQFF	TGTGCCAGCAACCGGCTAGCGGGAGGGCCATCGAGGGATGAGCAGTTCTTC
TRBJ2-7	TRBV10-2	.	.	CASSESSDGSYEQYF	TGCGCCAGCAGTGAGTCTTCGGACGGTTCCTACGAGCAGTACTTC
TRBJ2-4	TRBV5-5	.	TRBD1	CASSFGTVKNIQYF	TGTGCCAGCAGCTTCGGGACAGTTAAAAACATTCAGTACTTC
TRBJ2-2	TRBV9	.	.	CASSVGGPLEELFF	TGTGCCAGCAGCGTAGGAGGCCCACTGGAGGAGCTGTTTTTT
TRBJ2-1	TRBV5-1	once	TRBD1	CASSGGGQEFNEQFF	TGCGCCAGCAGCGGCGGAGGACAGGAATTCAATGAGCAGTTCTTC
TRBJ1-5	TRBV9	once	.	CASSPPGAGQPQHF	TGTGCCAGCAGCCCCCCTGGCGCGGGTCAGCCCCAGCATTTT